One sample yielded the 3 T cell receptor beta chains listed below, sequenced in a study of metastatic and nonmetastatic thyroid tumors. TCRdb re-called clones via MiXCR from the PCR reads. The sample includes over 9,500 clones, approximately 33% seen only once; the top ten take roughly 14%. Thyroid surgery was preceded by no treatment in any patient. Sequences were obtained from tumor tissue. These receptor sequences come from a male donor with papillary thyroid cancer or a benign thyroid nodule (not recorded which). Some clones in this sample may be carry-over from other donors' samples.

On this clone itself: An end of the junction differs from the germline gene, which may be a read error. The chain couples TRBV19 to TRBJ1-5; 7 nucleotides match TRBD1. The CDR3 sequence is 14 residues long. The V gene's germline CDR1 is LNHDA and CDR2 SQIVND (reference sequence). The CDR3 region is CASRIEGAIQPQHF. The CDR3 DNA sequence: TGTGCCAGTAGGATAGAGGGGGCGATTCAGCCCCAGCATTTT.

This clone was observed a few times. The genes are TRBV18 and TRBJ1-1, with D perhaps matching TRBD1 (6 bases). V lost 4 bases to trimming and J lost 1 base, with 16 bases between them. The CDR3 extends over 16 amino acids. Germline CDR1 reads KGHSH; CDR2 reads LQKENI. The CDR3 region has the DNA TGTGCCAGCTCACTAAATCAGGGGAGCGAGAACACTGAAGCTTTCTTT. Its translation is CASSLNQGSENTEAFF.

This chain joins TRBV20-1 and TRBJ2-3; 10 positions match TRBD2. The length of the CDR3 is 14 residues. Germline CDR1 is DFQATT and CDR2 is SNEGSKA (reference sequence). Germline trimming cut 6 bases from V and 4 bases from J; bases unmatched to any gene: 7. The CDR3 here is CSAPLAGVSDTQYF. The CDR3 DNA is TGCAGTGCACCCCTAGCGGGAGTGTCAGATACGCAGTATTTT.